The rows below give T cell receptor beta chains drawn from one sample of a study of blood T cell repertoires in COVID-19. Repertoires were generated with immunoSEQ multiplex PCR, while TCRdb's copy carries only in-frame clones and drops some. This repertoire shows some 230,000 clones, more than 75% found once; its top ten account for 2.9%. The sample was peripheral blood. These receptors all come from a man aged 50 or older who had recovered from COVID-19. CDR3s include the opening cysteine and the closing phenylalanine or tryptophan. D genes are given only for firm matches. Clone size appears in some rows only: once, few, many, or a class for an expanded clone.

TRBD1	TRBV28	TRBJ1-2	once	CASSLHPTGGNNYGYTF	TGTGCCAGCAGTTTACACCCGACAGGGGGCAATAACTATGGCTACACCTTC
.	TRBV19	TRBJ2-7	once	CASSMMGAGQYF	TGTGCCAGTAGTATGATGGGCGCGGGGCAGTACTTC
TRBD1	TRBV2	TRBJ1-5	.	CASRDRGWQPQHF	TGTGCCAGCAGGGACAGGGGTTGGCAGCCCCAGCATTTT
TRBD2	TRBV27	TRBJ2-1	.	CASSLYTSGGNEQFF	TGTGCCAGCAGTTTATACACTAGCGGGGGCAATGAGCAGTTCTTC
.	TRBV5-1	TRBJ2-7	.	CASSLQSTVHEQYF	TGCGCCAGCAGCTTGCAATCGACAGTCCACGAGCAGTACTTC
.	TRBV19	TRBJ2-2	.	CASSTPRQSTGELFF	TGTGCCAGTAGTACCCCCCGACAGTCCACCGGGGAGCTGTTTTTT
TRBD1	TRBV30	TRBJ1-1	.	CAWHRGFSAFF	TGTGCCTGGCACAGGGGGTTCTCAGCTTTCTTT
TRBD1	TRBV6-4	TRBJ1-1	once	CASKIQGAATEAFF	TGTGCCAGCAAAATACAGGGGGCCGCGACTGAAGCTTTCTTT
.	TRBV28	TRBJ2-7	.	CASSSSVPFFEQYF	.
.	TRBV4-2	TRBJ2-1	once	CASSPSWDTRNNEQFF	TGTGCCAGCAGCCCCTCGTGGGACACAAGAAACAATGAGCAGTTCTTC
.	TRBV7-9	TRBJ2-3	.	CASSISEDTQYF	TGTGCCAGCAGCATCTCCGAGGATACGCAGTATTTT
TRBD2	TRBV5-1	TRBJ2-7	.	CASSLSSGRSHEQYF	TGCGCCAGCAGCTTGTCAAGCGGGAGATCCCACGAGCAGTACTTC
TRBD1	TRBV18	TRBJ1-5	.	CASSQGTGGQPQHF	TGTGCCAGCTCTCAAGGTACAGGGGGCCAGCCCCAGCATTTT
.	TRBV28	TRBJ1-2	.	CASSLGQNYGYTF	TGTGCCAGCAGTTTAGGTCAGAACTATGGCTACACCTTC
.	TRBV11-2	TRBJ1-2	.	CASSLGQKYGYTF	TGTGCCAGCAGCTTAGGACAGAAGTATGGCTACACCTTC
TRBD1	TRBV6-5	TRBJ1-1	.	CASSVTGGPTEAFF	TGTGCCAGCAGCGTCACAGGGGGGCCCACTGAAGCTTTCTTT
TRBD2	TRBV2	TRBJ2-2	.	CASSRTSLNTGELFF	TGTGCCAGCAGTCGGACTAGCTTGAACACCGGGGAGCTGTTTTTT
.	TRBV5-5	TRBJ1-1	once	CASSSPQGRGTEAFF	TGTGCCAGCAGCAGCCCCCAGGGTAGAGGCACTGAAGCTTTCTTT
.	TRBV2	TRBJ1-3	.	CASTGTIGTIYF	TGTGCCAGCACCGGGACAATCGGCACCATATATTTT
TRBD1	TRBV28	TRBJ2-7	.	CASSLGTGAPTYEQYF	TGTGCCAGCAGTTTAGGGACAGGGGCCCCTACCTACGAGCAGTACTTC
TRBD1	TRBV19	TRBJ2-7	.	CASTRGQGAEQYF	TGTGCCAGTACCCGGGGACAGGGGGCCGAGCAGTACTTC
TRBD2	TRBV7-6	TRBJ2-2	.	CASSRTSAANTGELFF	TGTGCCAGCAGCCGAACTAGCGCCGCGAACACCGGGGAGCTGTTTTTT
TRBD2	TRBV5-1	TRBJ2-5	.	CASSLWASGKETQYF	TGCGCCAGCAGCTTGTGGGCTAGCGGGAAGGAGACCCAGTACTTC
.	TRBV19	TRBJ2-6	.	CASSIETSRGANVLTF	TGTGCCAGTAGTATAGAAACTTCCCGTGGGGCCAACGTCCTGACTTTC
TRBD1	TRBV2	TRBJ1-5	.	CASSERGQNNQPQHF	TGTGCCAGCAGTGAAAGGGGACAGAACAATCAGCCCCAGCATTTT
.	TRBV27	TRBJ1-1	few	CASSFSVNTEAFF	TGTGCCAGCAGTTTTTCGGTGAACACTGAAGCTTTCTTT
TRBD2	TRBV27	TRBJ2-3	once	CASRPRSSGSFADTQYF	TGTGCCAGCAGGCCTCGGTCCAGCGGGAGTTTTGCAGATACGCAGTATTTT
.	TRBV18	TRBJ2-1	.	CASSPVSEQFF	TGTGCCAGCTCACCGGTGAGTGAGCAGTTCTTC
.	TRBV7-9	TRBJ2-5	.	CASSLSLETQYF	TGTGCCAGCAGCTTAAGCTTAGAGACCCAGTACTTC